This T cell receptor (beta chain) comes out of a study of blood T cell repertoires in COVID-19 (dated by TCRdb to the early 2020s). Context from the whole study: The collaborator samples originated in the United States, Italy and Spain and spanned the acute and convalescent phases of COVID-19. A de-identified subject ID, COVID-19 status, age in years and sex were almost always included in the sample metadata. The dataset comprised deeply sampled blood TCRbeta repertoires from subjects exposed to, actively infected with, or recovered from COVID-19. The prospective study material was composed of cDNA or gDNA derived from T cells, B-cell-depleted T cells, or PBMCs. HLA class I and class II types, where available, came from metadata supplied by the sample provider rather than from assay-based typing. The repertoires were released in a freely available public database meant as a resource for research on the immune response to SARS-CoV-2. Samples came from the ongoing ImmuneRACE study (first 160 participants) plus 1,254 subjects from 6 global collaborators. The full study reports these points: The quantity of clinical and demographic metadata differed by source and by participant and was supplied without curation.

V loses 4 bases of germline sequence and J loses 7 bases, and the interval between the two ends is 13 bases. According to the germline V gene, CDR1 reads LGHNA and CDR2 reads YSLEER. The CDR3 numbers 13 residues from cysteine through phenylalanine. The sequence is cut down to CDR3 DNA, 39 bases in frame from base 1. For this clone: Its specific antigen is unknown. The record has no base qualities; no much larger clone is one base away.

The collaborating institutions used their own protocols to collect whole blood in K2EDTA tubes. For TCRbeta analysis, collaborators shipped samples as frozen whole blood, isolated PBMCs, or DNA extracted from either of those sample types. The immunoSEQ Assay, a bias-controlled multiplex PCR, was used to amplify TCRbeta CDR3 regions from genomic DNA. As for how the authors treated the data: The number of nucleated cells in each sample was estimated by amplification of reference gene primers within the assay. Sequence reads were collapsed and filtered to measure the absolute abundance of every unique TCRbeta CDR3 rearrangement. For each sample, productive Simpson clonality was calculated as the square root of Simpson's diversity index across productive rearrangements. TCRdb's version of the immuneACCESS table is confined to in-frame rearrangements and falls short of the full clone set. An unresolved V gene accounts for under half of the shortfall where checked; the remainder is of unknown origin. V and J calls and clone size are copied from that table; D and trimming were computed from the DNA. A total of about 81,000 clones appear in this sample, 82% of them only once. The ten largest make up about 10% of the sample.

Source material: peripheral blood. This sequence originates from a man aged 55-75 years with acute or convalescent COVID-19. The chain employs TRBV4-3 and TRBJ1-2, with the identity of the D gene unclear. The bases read TGCGCCAGCAGCCCAGGACCACGGGGTGGCTACACCTTC. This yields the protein CASSPGPRGGYTF.